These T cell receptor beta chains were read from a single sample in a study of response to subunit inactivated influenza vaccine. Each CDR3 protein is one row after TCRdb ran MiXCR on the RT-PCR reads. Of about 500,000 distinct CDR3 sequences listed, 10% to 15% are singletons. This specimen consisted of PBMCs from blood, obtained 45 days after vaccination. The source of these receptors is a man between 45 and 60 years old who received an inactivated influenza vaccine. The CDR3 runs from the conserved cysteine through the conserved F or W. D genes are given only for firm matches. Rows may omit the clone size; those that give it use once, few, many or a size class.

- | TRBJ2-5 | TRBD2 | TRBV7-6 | CASSQMSLAGLVIETQYF | TGTGCCAGCAGCCAAATGTCCCTGGCGGGACTAGTTATTGAGACCCAGTACTTC
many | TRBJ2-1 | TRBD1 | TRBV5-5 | CASSPRDRGYNEQFF | TGTGCCAGCAGCCCCCGGGACAGGGGATACAATGAGCAGTTCTTC
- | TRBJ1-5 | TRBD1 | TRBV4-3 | CASSQDLWGRGLHQPQHF | TGCGCCAGCAGCCAAGATCTTTGGGGCAGGGGGCTGCATCAGCCCCAGCATTTT
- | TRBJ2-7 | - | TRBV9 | CASSSSGRTLDEQYF | TGTGCCAGCAGCTCTAGTGGGCGCACTCTTGACGAGCAGTACTTC
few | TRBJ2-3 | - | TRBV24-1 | CATSTGGTDTQYF | TGTGCCACCAGTACGGGGGGCACAGATACGCAGTATTTT
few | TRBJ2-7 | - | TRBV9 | CASSVEGLGDEQYF | TGTGCCAGCAGCGTAGAAGGGCTTGGGGACGAGCAGTACTTC
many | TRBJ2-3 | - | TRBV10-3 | CAISESNPRTDTQYF | TGTGCCATCAGTGAGTCGAATCCAAGGACAGATACGCAGTATTTT
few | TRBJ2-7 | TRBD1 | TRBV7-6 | CASSLEPQRQGRYEQYF | TGTGCCAGCAGCTTAGAGCCCCAGAGACAGGGTAGATACGAGCAGTACTTC
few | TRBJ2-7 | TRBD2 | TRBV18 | CASSLEAGGIYEQYF | TGTGCCAGCTCACTAGAAGCGGGAGGAATCTACGAGCAGTACTTC
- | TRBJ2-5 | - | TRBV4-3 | CASAWDFQETQYF | TGCGCCAGCGCTTGGGACTTTCAAGAGACCCAGTACTTC
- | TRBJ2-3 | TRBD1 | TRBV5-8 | CASSLRQGDTQYF | TGTGCCAGCAGCTTAAGACAGGGAGATACGCAGTATTTT
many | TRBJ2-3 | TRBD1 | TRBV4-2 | CASSQQGQQKWVSTDTQYF | TGTGCCAGCAGCCAACAGGGACAGCAAAAGTGGGTTAGCACAGATACGCAGTATTTT
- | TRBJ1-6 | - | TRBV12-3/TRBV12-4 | CASSLLQVYNSPLHF | TGTGCCAGCAGTTTGCTACAGGTTTATAATTCACCCCTCCACTTT
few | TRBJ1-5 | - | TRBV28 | CASSLSGIYNQPQHF | TGTGCCAGCAGTTTATCGGGGATCTACAATCAGCCCCAGCATTTT
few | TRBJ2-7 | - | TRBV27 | CASSSLTTYEQYF | TGTGCCAGCAGTTCCCTAACGACCTACGAGCAGTACTTC
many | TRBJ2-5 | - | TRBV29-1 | CSALGSRETQYF | TGCAGCGCCCTAGGGTCCCGGGAGACCCAGTACTTC
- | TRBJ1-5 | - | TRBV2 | CASSYLPVQPQHF | TGTGCCAGCAGTTATCTGCCAGTTCAGCCCCAGCATTTT
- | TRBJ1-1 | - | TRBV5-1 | CASSPDGLKTEAFF | TGCGCCAGCAGCCCGGACGGTTTGAAGACTGAAGCTTTCTTT
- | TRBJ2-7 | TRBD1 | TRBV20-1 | CSAYRTGSTYEQYF | TGCAGTGCTTATCGGACAGGGAGCACCTACGAGCAGTACTTC
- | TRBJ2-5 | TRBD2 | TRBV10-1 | CASSESTSGIQETQYF | TGCGCCAGCAGTGAGTCTACTAGCGGGATCCAAGAGACCCAGTACTTC
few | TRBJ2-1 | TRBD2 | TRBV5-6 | CASSWPAGGEQFF | TGTGCCAGCAGCTGGCCGGCGGGAGGTGAGCAGTTCTTC
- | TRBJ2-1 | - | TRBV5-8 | CASSYHSGSSYNEQFF | TGTGCCAGCAGCTATCATAGCGGTAGCTCCTACAATGAGCAGTTCTTC
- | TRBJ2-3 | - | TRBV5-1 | CASSLGRYTDTQYF | TGCGCCAGCAGCTTGGGCAGGTACACAGATACGCAGTATTTT
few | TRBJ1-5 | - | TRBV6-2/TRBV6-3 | CASSYAENQPQHF | TGTGCCAGCAGTTACGCGGAGAATCAGCCCCAGCATTTT
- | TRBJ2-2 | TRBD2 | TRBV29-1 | CSVRPGGTGELFF | TGCAGCGTTCGCCCGGGGGGCACCGGGGAGCTGTTTTTT
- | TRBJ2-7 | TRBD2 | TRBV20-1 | CSAPSGGSSYEQYF | TGCAGTGCCCCTAGCGGGGGGAGCTCCTACGAGCAGTACTTC
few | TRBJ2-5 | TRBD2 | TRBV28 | CASSSVGLLRELQETQYF | TGTGCCAGCAGCTCGGTGGGACTACTCAGGGAGTTGCAGGAGACCCAGTACTTC
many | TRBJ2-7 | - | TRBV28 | CASSLPENSRLYF | TGTGCCAGCAGTTTACCGGAGAACAGCCGGTTATACTTC
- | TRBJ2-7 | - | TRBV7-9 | CASSLAPSASWRYEQYF | TGTGCCAGCAGCTTAGCTCCCTCCGCCTCATGGCGATACGAGCAGTACTTC
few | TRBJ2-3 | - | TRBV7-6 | CASSLEAERTDTQYF | TGTGCCAGCAGCTTAGAGGCCGAGCGCACAGATACGCAGTATTTT
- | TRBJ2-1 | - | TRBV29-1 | CSVEQGLKPYNEQFF | TGCAGCGTTGAACAGGGACTCAAGCCCTACAATGAGCAGTTCTTC
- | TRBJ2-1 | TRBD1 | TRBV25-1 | CASKGTGTGLNEQFF | TGTGCCAGCAAGGGTACCGGGACAGGGCTAAATGAGCAGTTCTTC
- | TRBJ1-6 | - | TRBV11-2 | CASSRISGSPLHF | TGTGCCAGCAGCCGCATTTCGGGATCACCCCTCCACTTT
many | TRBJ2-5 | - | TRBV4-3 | CASSQGPPETQYF | TGCGCCAGCAGCCAAGGCCCCCCGGAGACCCAGTACTTC
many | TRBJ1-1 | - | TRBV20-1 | CSAIIGTLNTEAFF | TGCAGTGCGATTATAGGGACCTTGAACACTGAAGCTTTCTTT
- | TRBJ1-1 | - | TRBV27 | CASSLPASNTEAFF | TGTGCCAGCAGTTTGCCAGCCTCGAACACTGAAGCTTTCTTT
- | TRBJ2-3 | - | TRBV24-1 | CATSVTGPGDTQYF | TGTGCCACCAGTGTCACGGGCCCTGGGGATACGCAGTATTTT
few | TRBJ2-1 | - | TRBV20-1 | CSARDPGASSYNEQFF | TGCAGTGCTAGAGATCCTGGGGCGAGCTCCTACAATGAGCAGTTCTTC
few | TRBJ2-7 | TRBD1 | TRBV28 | CASKIYGQGPYEQYF | TGTGCCAGCAAAATTTATGGACAGGGTCCCTACGAGCAGTACTTC
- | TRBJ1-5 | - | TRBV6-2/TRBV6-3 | CASRTAGNQPQHF | TGTGCCAGCAGGACAGCTGGCAATCAGCCCCAGCATTTT
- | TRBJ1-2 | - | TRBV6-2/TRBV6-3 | CASSRTELPYGYTF | TGTGCCAGCAGCAGGACGGAACTTCCTTATGGCTACACCTTC
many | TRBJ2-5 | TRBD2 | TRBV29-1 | CSVEVTSGGETQYF | TGCAGCGTGGAGGTTACTAGCGGGGGAGAGACCCAGTACTTC
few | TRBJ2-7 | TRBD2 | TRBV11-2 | CASSLDIPTSGDPEQYF | TGTGCCAGCAGCTTAGATATCCCGACTAGCGGGGATCCCGAGCAGTACTTC
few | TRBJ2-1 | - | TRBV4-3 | CASSRGRKRTYNEQFF | TGCGCCAGCAGCCGCGGTCGGAAACGAACCTACAATGAGCAGTTCTTC
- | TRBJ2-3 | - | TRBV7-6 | CASSLLAISTDTQYF | TGTGCCAGCAGCTTACTAGCGATAAGCACAGATACGCAGTATTTT
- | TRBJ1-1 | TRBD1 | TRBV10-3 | CAISEDSRGRTEAFF | TGTGCCATCAGTGAGGACTCCAGGGGGCGGACTGAAGCTTTCTTT
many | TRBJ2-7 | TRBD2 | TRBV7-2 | CASSLEWGGSYEQYF | TGTGCCAGCAGCTTAGAGTGGGGGGGCTCCTACGAGCAGTACTTC
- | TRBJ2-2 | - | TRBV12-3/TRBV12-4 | CASSFILSGTGELFF | TGTGCCAGCAGTTTCATCCTCTCGGGCACCGGGGAGCTGTTTTTT
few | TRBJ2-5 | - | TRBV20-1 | CSASRGSETQYF | TGCAGTGCTAGCCGGGGTAGTGAGACCCAGTACTTC
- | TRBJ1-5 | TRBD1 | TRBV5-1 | CASSLGGFNTGVDPNQPQHF | TGCGCCAGCAGCTTGGGAGGTTTTAACACAGGGGTTGATCCTAATCAGCCCCAGCATTTT
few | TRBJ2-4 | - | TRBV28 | CASSLSVYLAKNIQYF | TGTGCCAGCAGTTTATCCGTCTATTTAGCCAAAAACATTCAGTACTTC
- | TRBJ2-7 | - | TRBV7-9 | CASSLAFSLTSYEQYF | TGTGCCAGCAGCTTAGCGTTCAGCCTCACTTCCTACGAGCAGTACTTC